The T cell receptor (beta chain) under discussion was sequenced for a study of T cells in Graves' hyperthyroidism and ophthalmopathy. This clonotype was detected only a few times. Across 18 months, stable Graves' hyperthyroidism was marked by no progression to ophthalmopathy. Germline CDR1 is LNHNV and CDR2 is YYDKDF (reference sequence). With V trimmed by 5 bases and J by 2 bases, 3 bases remained unmatched. The length of the CDR3 is 14 residues. Authors of the study amplified TCR beta CDR3 regions from RNA transcripts. The study used the HTBI primer set for a first-round RT-PCR of the TCR CDR3. TCRdb analysed the multiplex PCR reads with MiXCR anew, one entry per CDR3 protein. The data hold more than 300,000 distinct CDR3 sequences, with more than 11% observed a single time.

V usage is TRBV15 and J usage is TRBJ2-1, with TRBD2 matching over 7 bases. This clonotype originated in a woman aged 55-70 years with Graves' hyperthyroidism. Input material: blood. CDR3 region: CATSGRETYNEQFF. The CDR3 region has the DNA TGTGCCACCAGCGGGCGGGAGACCTACAATGAGCAGTTCTTC.